This is a list of T cell receptor beta chains from one sample in a study of early T cells in non-severe SARS-CoV-2 infection. TCRdb analysed the 5' RACE reads with MiXCR anew, one entry per CDR3 protein. Here the sample spans 30,000 to 40,000 distinct CDR3 sequences, over 9% being singletons. The sequenced material came from whole blood. The receptors here all came from an adult who was a healthcare worker with PCR-confirmed SARS-CoV-2 infection or an uninfected control (not recorded which). The CDR3 runs from the conserved cysteine through the conserved F or W. D genes are given only for firm matches. Only part of the rows carry a size: once, few, many, or a class if the clone is expanded.

NA TRBJ1-5 NA TRBV10-3 TGTGCCATCGCCCCTCAGGAGCTTCAGCCCAAGCATTTT CAIAPQELQPKHF
many TRBJ1-1 NA TRBV7-6 TGTGCCAGCAGCTTAGGACTAGGGGTCGACACTGAAGCTTTCTTT CASSLGLGVDTEAFF
NA TRBJ2-7 NA TRBV6-2/TRBV6-3 TGTGCCAGCAGCCCGACTATGCCTAACGAGCAGTACTTC CASSPTMPNEQYF
NA TRBJ1-1 NA TRBV27 TGTGCCAGCAGACCAGACAGTTTTCCTGAAGCTTTCTTT CASRPDSFPEAFF
many TRBJ1-2 TRBD1 TRBV9 TGTGCCAGCAGCCCAGGACAGGACGGCTATGGCTACACCTTC CASSPGQDGYGYTF
NA TRBJ2-7 TRBD2 TRBV12-3/TRBV12-4 TGTGCCAGCAGTTCGACTAGCGAGGCTGTGGGCGAGCAGTACTTC CASSSTSEAVGEQYF
NA TRBJ2-2 NA TRBV24-1 TGTGCCACCAGTACCGGGCGAGGAGGGGACACCGGGGAGCTGTTTTTT CATSTGRGGDTGELFF
many TRBJ2-1 TRBD2 TRBV5-4 TGTGCCAGCAGCCCGGGACTAGCGGGGGCAATGTACAATGAGCAGTTCTTC CASSPGLAGAMYNEQFF
many TRBJ1-1 NA TRBV20-1 TGCAGTGCTAGACCCAGGGGTCCCACTGAAGCTTTCTTT CSARPRGPTEAFF
many TRBJ1-2 NA TRBV3-1 TGTGCCAGCAGCCAAGATCTAAGGAGGATTAGCTATGGCTACACCTTC CASSQDLRRISYGYTF
medium-sized TRBJ1-1 NA TRBV29-1 TGCAGCGTTGAACCCCATGGAGGGGCGCGGAACACTGAAGCTTTCTTT CSVEPHGGARNTEAFF
medium-sized TRBJ2-5 NA TRBV6-2/TRBV6-3 TGTGCCAGCAAGACAGGAAAGACCCAGTACTTC CASKTGKTQYF
few TRBJ2-5 NA TRBV6-6 TGTGCCAGCAGGTCCGCCCAGGGGAAAGAGACCCAGTACTTC CASRSAQGKETQYF
NA TRBJ1-4 TRBD1 TRBV20-1 TGCAGTGCTGATCTCCGTACAGGGGGTGAAAAACTGTTTTTT CSADLRTGGEKLFF
NA TRBJ2-3 NA TRBV27 TGTGCCAGCAGTTCGGGGGATACGCAGTATTTT CASSSGDTQYF
NA TRBJ2-7 TRBD1 TRBV20-1 TGCAGTGCTAGCGAACCGGGACAGGGATACGAGCAGTACTTC CSASEPGQGYEQYF
many TRBJ2-1 NA TRBV5-1 TGCGCCAGCAGCTTGGTGGCAGGCTCCTACAATGAGCAGTTCTTC CASSLVAGSYNEQFF
many TRBJ2-1 NA TRBV6-2/TRBV6-3 TGTGCCAGCAGTTGGCTGGGGGAGTACAATGAGCAGTTCTTC CASSWLGEYNEQFF
few TRBJ2-7 NA TRBV20-1 TGCAGTGCTACCACGGACTTTGAGGACGAGCAGTACTTC CSATTDFEDEQYF
many TRBJ2-1 NA TRBV20-1 TGCAGTGCCCGTGCGGGGAGCTCCTACAATGAGCAGTTCTTC CSARAGSSYNEQFF
many TRBJ2-5 NA TRBV29-1 TGCAGCGTTGACACCGAGACGGAGACCCAGTACTTC CSVDTETETQYF
NA TRBJ2-1 TRBD2 TRBV4-1 TGCGCCAGCAGCCAAAGTAGCGGGGCTTACAATGAGCAGTTCTTC CASSQSSGAYNEQFF
many TRBJ2-3 NA TRBV6-2/TRBV6-3 TGTGCCAGCAGTTACGGGACTGGAGCTAGCACAGATACGCAGTATTTT CASSYGTGASTDTQYF
many TRBJ2-3 TRBD2 TRBV10-3 TGTGCCATCAGTGACGGGACTAGCGGCACAGATACGCAGTATTTT CAISDGTSGTDTQYF
many TRBJ2-1 NA TRBV27 TGTGCCAGCAGTTTATTTCGGGGTTTGAAGTACAATGAGCAGTTCTTC CASSLFRGLKYNEQFF
NA TRBJ2-5 NA TRBV2 TGTGCCTCCTCTCCCACGGGCAGGGTGACCCAGTACTTC CASSPTGRVTQYF
few TRBJ2-7 TRBD2 TRBV20-1 TGCAGTGCAACTAGCGGGGCCAGCTCCTACGAGCAGTACTTC CSATSGASSYEQYF
many TRBJ2-2 NA TRBV5-1 TGCGCCAGCGCAAGTCGGGGGCCGAACACCGGGGAGCTGTTTTTT CASASRGPNTGELFF
few TRBJ2-7 NA TRBV7-9 TGTGCCAGCAGCTCCCCCGGGACAATCGGCTCCTACGAGCAGTACTTC CASSSPGTIGSYEQYF
many TRBJ2-2 NA TRBV5-1 TGCGCCAGCAGACCGGACGGTACCGGGGAGCTGTTTTTT CASRPDGTGELFF
NA TRBJ2-6 NA TRBV20-1 TGCAGTGCTAGAGACCCCCAGAAGACTGGGACCAACGTCCTGACTTTC CSARDPQKTGTNVLTF
NA TRBJ2-7 TRBD1 TRBV6-5 TGTGCCAGCAGTTACTCCGGGACAGGCCACGAGCAGTACTTC CASSYSGTGHEQYF
few TRBJ2-7 NA TRBV2 TGTGCCAGCAGAATAGGGGGTCCCACCTACGAGCAGTACTTC CASRIGGPTYEQYF
NA TRBJ1-4 NA TRBV6-1 TGTGCCAGCAGTGACCCAGTGGGGAATGAAAAACTGTTTTTT CASSDPVGNEKLFF
many TRBJ1-5 TRBD1 TRBV7-2 TGTGCCAGCAGCCTTCACAGGGGTGGTGACCCCCAGCATTTT CASSLHRGGDPQHF
many TRBJ2-3 TRBD2 TRBV18 TGTGCCAGCTCACCATCCGGGGGGAGCACAGATACGCAGTATTTT CASSPSGGSTDTQYF
few TRBJ1-2 NA TRBV12-3/TRBV12-4 TGTGCCAGCAGTTTAGGGGTTTATTATGGCTACACCTTC CASSLGVYYGYTF